Below are 18 T cell receptor beta chains sequenced from a single sample in a study of Ad26.COV2.S vaccination and SARS-CoV-2 variants. Sample treatment: some 19 received Ad26.COV2.S at low or high dose, single or two shots; several received placebo; per-sample allocation not given. After the first vaccine or placebo injection, samples were drawn on day 63. TCRdb's table, derived via immunoSEQ multiplex PCR, lists solely in-frame clones and lacks some. The sample carries about 390,000 clones, 70% to 90% recorded once. This sample comprised peripheral blood, obtained in a trial of Ad26.COV2.S vaccine versus placebo. These TCRs come from a person aged 18-60 years who received the Ad26.COV2.S COVID-19 vaccine or a placebo.

The chain is built from TRBV12-5 and TRBJ1-2, with D tentatively TRBD1 (6 bases). Germline assignment: CDR1 LGHNT and CDR2 FRNRAP. The V end lost 6 bases, the J end lost 1 base, and 24 bases lay between the germline ends. The CDR3 is made up of 18 amino acids. CDR3 bases: TGTGCTAGTGGCACCGGCCACAGGGTGCCTTCACTTAACTATGGCTACACCTTC. Residues: CASGTGHRVPSLNYGYTF.

In its sample, this clone was seen once. This chain joins TRBV3-1 (or the pseudogene TRBV3-2) and TRBJ1-1; 10 bases map to TRBD1. V shed 0 bases and J 2 bases; nucleotides not matched to a gene: 9. CDR1 and CDR2 (germline): LGHDT, YNNKEL (reference sequence). The CDR3 has 18 residues. CDR3 sequence reads: CASSQDGRQGAGNTEAFF. As DNA, the CDR3 is TGTGCCAGCAGCCAAGATGGGAGACAGGGGGCAGGAAACACTGAAGCTTTCTTT.

J is TRBJ2-2 and V is TRBV24-1; D gene ambiguous. This CDR3 has 15 amino acids. The V and J ends lost 4 bases and 3 bases respectively, with 11 bases between them. Germline-derived CDR1 and CDR2 are KGHDR and SFDVKD. The CDR3 sequence is CATSDRHRDTGELFF. CDR3 coding DNA: TGTGCCACCAGTGACCGCCACCGGGACACCGGGGAGCTGTTTTTT.

The chain couples TRBV5-5 to TRBJ2-6, with D possibly matching TRBD1 (6 bases). The CDR3 loop spans 16 amino acids. V was shortened by 4 bases and J by 0 bases, with 11 bases between the two germline ends. Germline CDR1 reads SGHKS; CDR2 reads YYEKEE (reference sequence). The CDR3, as DNA: TGTGCCAGCAGCCGAGGACAGCCCTCTGGGGCCAACGTCCTGACTTTC. Translating it yields CASSRGQPSGANVLTF.

The chain links TRBV5-8 to TRBJ2-2; D gene unclear. Germline V CDR1 and CDR2: SGHTS, YDEGEE. The CDR3 is 14 amino acids. V gave up 1 base and J gave up 5 bases, with 9 bases separating them. The CDR3, as DNA: TGTGCCAGCAGCTTGAGTCGGGTGACCGGGGAGCTGTTTTTT. It is translated as CASSLSRVTGELFF.

J is TRBJ1-1 and V is TRBV19; weak D call: TRBD1 (6 bases). The V end lost 4 bases, the J end lost 11 bases, and 17 bases lay between the germline ends. Germline V gives CDR1 LNHDA, CDR2 SQIVND (reference sequence). The CDR3 sequence is 13 residues long. CDR3 region: CASSTLGGFVAFF. The DNA for the CDR3 is TGTGCCAGTAGTACCCTCGGGGGCTTCGTTGCTTTCTTT.

The chain carries TRBV12-3 or TRBV12-4 and TRBJ1-2; D is ambiguous. Trimming removed 6 bases from V and 7 bases from J, with 12 bases in between. The CDR3 sequence is 12 residues long. The chain's CDR3 is CASSRGGFGYTF. As DNA, the CDR3 is TGTGCCAGCAGCAGAGGTGGGTTTGGCTACACCTTC.

The sample holds one count of this clone. V is TRBV12-3 or TRBV12-4 and J is TRBJ2-7; D tentatively fits TRBD1 or TRBD2 (5 bases each). CDR3 length equals 13 residues. Trimming left V 8 bases short and J 3 bases short, with 14 bases between. The CDR3 here is CASAPGDGYEQYF. The CDR3 DNA follows: TGTGCCAGCGCGCCCGGGGACGGCTACGAGCAGTACTTC.

V and J are TRBV27 and TRBJ1-5; D is perhaps TRBD1 (5 bases). CDR3 length: 13 amino acids. Per the germline V gene, CDR1 is MNHEY and CDR2 is SMNVEV (reference sequence). The V end lost 5 bases, the J end lost 5 bases, and 10 bases lay between the germline ends. The CDR3 sequence: CASSLSGYQPQHF. DNA for the CDR3: TGTGCCAGCAGTCTTTCAGGGTATCAGCCCCAGCATTTT.

V gene TRBV6-5 combines with J gene TRBJ1-5, with unresolved D. Per the germline V gene, CDR1 is MNHEY and CDR2 is SVGAGI. V was cut by 0 bases and J by 5 bases, with 8 bases left in between. The CDR3 totals 14 residues. CDR3 coding DNA: TGTGCCAGCAGTTACTCGGGAGGGCATCAGCCCCAGCATTTT. This gives the protein CASSYSGGHQPQHF.

A single count supports this clone. V gene TRBV24-1 combines with J gene TRBJ2-3; D is uncertain. CDR3 size: 14 residues. Germline CDR1 reads KGHDR; CDR2 reads SFDVKD. The germline V and J ends were trimmed by 3 bases and 3 bases, with 9 bases remaining between them. Here the CDR3 DNA reads TGTGCCACCAGTGATGTCGGCCGGACAGATACGCAGTATTTT. Protein: CATSDVGRTDTQYF.

V usage is TRBV5-4 and J usage is TRBJ2-5, with 9 positions matching TRBD2. The germline V gene encodes CDR1 SGHNT and CDR2 YYREEE (reference sequence). This CDR3 is built from 15 residues. The junction had 9 bases not matched to a gene; V was cut back by 4 bases and J by 5 bases. CDR3 bases: TGTGCCAGCAGCCCCCAGCGGGGGGAGCGGGAGACCCAGTACTTC. This encodes CASSPQRGERETQYF.

The genes are TRBV18 and TRBJ2-1; no definite D call. Trimming took 3 bases from V and 8 from J, leaving 11 bases between them. Germline CDR1 is KGHSH and CDR2 is LQKENI. The CDR3 length is 13 residues. CDR3 sequence (DNA): TGTGCCAGCTCACCGGCTAGTGTCCATGAGCAGTTCTTC. Protein: CASSPASVHEQFF.

The genes are TRBV7-9 and TRBJ1-1; TRBD1 might be the D (5 bases). Germline CDR1 is SEHNR and CDR2 is FQNEAQ (reference sequence). This CDR3 spans 14 amino acids. V was pared by 5 bases and J by 3 bases, with 13 bases between. CDR3: CASSQFEQDTEAFF. The CDR3 DNA is TGTGCCAGCAGCCAATTTGAACAGGACACTGAAGCTTTCTTT.

The V and J genes are TRBV6-5 and TRBJ1-4; D remains unclear. Trimming left V 4 bases short and J 11 bases short, with 14 bases between. The CDR3 has 13 amino acids. Per the germline V gene, CDR1 is MNHEY and CDR2 is SVGAGI. The CDR3 nucleotides read TGTGCCAGCAGTTCAGTCGGGGTGAGGAAACTGTTTTTT. This translates into CASSSVGVRKLFF.

This chain uses TRBV21-1 with TRBJ2-1. TRBV21-1 is a pseudogene segment. CDR3 length: 19 residues. The CDR3, as DNA: TGTGCCAGCAGCAAAGACGCGGTCGCGTTTCTAAGGGTTTACAATGAGCAGTTCTTC. Its protein product is CASSKDAVAFLRVYNEQFF.

This chain connects TRBV18 to TRBJ2-7, with a weak D call TRBD2 (6 bases). The CDR3 has 14 amino acids. From germline, CDR1 is KGHSH and CDR2 LQKENI. Trimming removed 6 bases at V and 2 bases at J, with 14 bases between. CDR3 loop: CASSGTEGAYEQYF. In DNA form, the CDR3 reads TGTGCCAGCTCCGGGACGGAGGGAGCCTACGAGCAGTACTTC.

The chain employs TRBV2 and TRBJ1-5, with D possibly matching TRBD1 (5 bases). The CDR3 runs 14 residues. From germline, CDR1 is SNHLY and CDR2 FYNNEI. Trimming removed 0 bases at V and 4 bases at J, with 7 bases between. CDR3 amino acids: CASSEAQGNQPQHF. The CDR3 DNA follows: TGTGCCAGCAGTGAAGCGCAGGGAAATCAGCCCCAGCATTTT. Variable domain in full (rest from reference TRBV2 and TRBJ1-5): EPEVTQTPSHQVTQMGQEVILRCVPISNHLYFYWYRQILGQKVEFLVSFYNNEISEKSEIFDDQFSVERPDGSNFTLKIRSTKLEDSAMYFCASSEAQGNQPQHFGDGTRLSIL.